Presented here are 18 T cell receptor beta chains from one specimen sequenced in a study of identical twins. TCRdb ran MiXCR on the 5' RACE reads and lists one entry per CDR3 protein. Of 690,000 or so distinct CDR3 sequences detected, more than 6.5% appear once; the ten largest clones hold about 0.98%. This sample also appeared in a second study, on yellow fever vaccine responses in identical twins.

The sample consisted of PBMCs. The origin of the receptors is a woman aged 18-29 years in good health.

Only a few counts were recorded for this clonotype. CDR3 in DNA: TGCAGCGCCTGGGGCATCACAACTGAAGCTTTCTTT. Its translation: CSAWGITTEAFF. The rearrangement uses TRBV29-1 and TRBJ1-1; TRBD1 is a possible D gene (5 bases). The CDR3 is 12 residues long. V gave up 7 bases and J gave up 5 bases, with 14 bases separating them. Germline V CDR1 and CDR2: SQVTM, ANQGSEA.

This clonotype turned up a few times. This chain links TRBV29-1 with TRBJ2-2; 9 positions match TRBD1. CDR3 length: 14 residues. Germline-derived CDR1 and CDR2 are SQVTM and ANQGSEA. V dropped 6 bases and J dropped 6; count of bases not matched to a gene: 8. Written as DNA, the CDR3 is TGCAGCGTCCTATCGGGACAGGGCGCCGGGGAGCTGTTTTTT. It translates to CSVLSGQGAGELFF.

This clonotype has just a few counts. The chain couples TRBV7-6 to TRBJ1-5; D ambiguous. V lost 4 bases, J lost 9 bases, and 13 bases lay in between. Germline V gives CDR1 SGHVS, CDR2 FNYEAQ. CDR3 length: 13 residues. This chain's CDR3 is CASSWKDSWPQHF. The CDR3 DNA is TGTGCCAGCAGCTGGAAGGATTCGTGGCCCCAGCATTTT.

The genes are TRBV5-1 and TRBJ2-1; 8 nucleotides line up with TRBD1. There are 16 residues in the CDR3. Germline trimming cut 2 bases from V and 4 bases from J; bases unmatched to any gene: 8. Germline CDR1 SGHRS, CDR2 YFSETQ. CDR3 region: CASSFTWTGPYNEQFF. CDR3 DNA: TGCGCCAGCAGCTTCACTTGGACAGGGCCGTACAATGAGCAGTTCTTC.

This chain joins TRBV29-1 and TRBJ2-1; D is unresolved. Trimming took off 5 bases at V and 7 bases at J, with 15 bases between the two ends. The CDR3 loop spans 13 amino acids. The V gene's germline CDR1 is SQVTM and CDR2 ANQGSEA. CDR3 amino acids: CSVIPRPSNEQFF. CDR3 DNA sequence: TGCAGCGTTATCCCTAGACCTTCGAATGAGCAGTTCTTC.

This clonotype was recorded a few times. This rearrangement joins TRBV20-1 to TRBJ2-2; D remains unclear. The CDR3 covers 12 residues. Germline CDR1 reads DFQATT; CDR2 reads SNEGSKA (reference sequence). V was cut by 0 bases and J by 13 bases, with 12 bases left in between. The CDR3 protein is CSARDRMSGLFF. Written as DNA, the CDR3 is TGCAGTGCTAGAGATAGGATGTCGGGGCTGTTTTTT.

The chain carries TRBV5-6 and TRBJ2-2, with TRBD1 matching over 8 bases. V shed 4 bases, J shed 4 bases, and the junction held 12 bases outside the gene matches. Germline V gene lookup returns CDR1 SGHDT and CDR2 YYEEEE. The CDR3 is made up of 17 amino acids. The DNA of the CDR3 is TGTGCCAGCAGCAACTGGAGAGGACAGGGACGCACCGGGGAGCTGTTTTTT. Protein product: CASSNWRGQGRTGELFF.

This clonotype showed up just a few times. V usage is TRBV5-5 and J usage is TRBJ2-5; the D is unclear. This CDR3 spans 13 amino acids. V lost 2 bases, J lost 1 base, and 6 bases lay in between. Germline V gives CDR1 SGHKS, CDR2 YYEKEE (reference sequence). The CDR3 nucleotides read TGTGCCAGCAGCTTCTCTGCCCAAGAGACCCAGTACTTC. Translated, it gives CASSFSAQETQYF.

There are a few counts of this clonotype. This rearrangement joins TRBV5-1 to TRBJ2-5; 9 bases map to TRBD2. V was clipped by 3 bases and J by 5 bases; unmatched bases: 11. The CDR3 spans 16 residues. Germline assignment: CDR1 SGHRS and CDR2 YFSETQ. CDR3 sequence reads: CASSWASREGLETQYF. The CDR3 coding sequence is TGCGCCAGCAGCTGGGCGTCGCGGGAGGGCCTTGAGACCCAGTACTTC.

The chain carries TRBV9 and TRBJ2-7, with D possibly matching TRBD2 (5 bases). This CDR3 comprises 13 residues. Germline V gene data show CDR1 as SGDLS and CDR2 as YYNGEE. Between the trimmed V and J ends, which lost 1 base and 4 bases, there was a span of 9 bases. CDR3: CASSVRPGYEQYF. The DNA of the CDR3 is TGTGCCAGCAGCGTAAGGCCGGGGTACGAGCAGTACTTC. The variable domain in full, with the rest retrieved from reference TRBV9 and TRBJ2-7, is DSGVTQTPKHLITATGQRVTLRCSPRSGDLSVYWYQQSLDQGLQFLIQYYNGEERAKGNILERFSAQQFPDLHSELNLSSLELGDSALYFCASSVRPGYEQYFGPGTRLTVT.

This clonotype came up many times. The V call is TRBV10-3, the J call TRBJ2-7; D remains unclear. CDR1 and CDR2 (germline): ENHRY, SYGVKD. The length of the CDR3 is 13 residues. V lost 0 bases to trimming and J lost 5 bases, with 8 bases between them. The DNA of the CDR3 is TGTGCCATCAGTGAGTCTTGGTCAAACGAGCAGTACTTC. Translation gives CAISESWSNEQYF.

The rearrangement links TRBV20-1 to TRBJ2-5; 10 bases are a match to TRBD2. From germline, CDR1 is DFQATT and CDR2 SNEGSKA (reference sequence). V gave up 5 bases and J gave up 5 bases; unmatched junction bases: 5. The CDR3 runs 13 residues. The DNA for the CDR3 is TGCAGTGCTCTAGCGGGGGCAAGGGAGACCCAGTACTTC. It is translated as CSALAGARETQYF.

This clonotype appeared a few times. This chain connects TRBV4-3 to TRBJ2-7; TRBD2 might be the D (6 bases). V was pared by 0 bases and J by 1 base, with 10 bases between. Per germline, CDR1 LGHNA and CDR2 YSLEER. The CDR3 extends over 15 amino acids. Here the CDR3 reads CASSQDSGGSYEQYF. The CDR3 DNA reads as TGCGCCAGCAGCCAAGATTCCGGGGGATCCTACGAGCAGTACTTC.

V and J are TRBV10-3 and TRBJ2-7, with D perhaps matching TRBD2 (6 bases). This CDR3 contains 12 residues. Germline loops: CDR1 ENHRY, CDR2 SYGVKD. V was clipped by 4 bases and J by 5 bases, with 9 bases between them. The CDR3 reads CAISGDWNEQYF. The CDR3 DNA follows: TGTGCCATCAGTGGGGACTGGAACGAGCAGTACTTC.

This clonotype was seen ten or more times. The chain carries TRBV11-1 and TRBJ2-7; TRBD1 matches 8 bases. Germline CDR1 SGHAT, CDR2 FQDESV (reference sequence). V shed 6 bases and J 2 bases; nucleotides not matched to a gene: 6. CDR3 length: 14 amino acids. In DNA form, the CDR3 reads TGTGCCAGCAGACCCGGGACAGGAACCTACGAGCAGTACTTC. Protein sequence: CASRPGTGTYEQYF.

The V call is TRBV24-1, the J call TRBJ2-3; tentatively, D is TRBD1 (6 bases). CDR3 size: 15 residues. The ends were cut back, 4 bases at V and 2 bases at J, with 12 bases in the middle. Germline CDR1 KGHDR, CDR2 SFDVKD. The CDR3 nucleotides read TGTGCCACCAGTGACTTGCAGGGGCCCACAGATACGCAGTATTTT. Its protein is CATSDLQGPTDTQYF.

This clonotype was picked up many times. The chain links TRBV4-1 to TRBJ2-2; 9 bases agree with TRBD1. CDR1 is MGHRA, CDR2 YSYEKL, per germline. The CDR3 sequence is 17 residues long. V shed 4 bases and J 6 bases; nucleotides not matched to a gene: 12. The CDR3 bases are TGCGCCAGCAGCCGAACTTCCGGGACAGGGAAATCCGGGGAGCTGTTTTTT. It codes for CASSRTSGTGKSGELFF.

This clonotype was observed many times. V and J are TRBV7-9 and TRBJ2-1; no clear D gene. Germline V gene lookup returns CDR1 SEHNR and CDR2 FQNEAQ (reference sequence). The germline V and J ends were trimmed by 1 base and 2 bases, with 3 bases remaining between them. There are 13 residues in the CDR3. CDR3: CASSLEAYNEQFF. In nucleotides, the CDR3 is TGTGCCAGCAGCTTAGAGGCCTACAATGAGCAGTTCTTC.